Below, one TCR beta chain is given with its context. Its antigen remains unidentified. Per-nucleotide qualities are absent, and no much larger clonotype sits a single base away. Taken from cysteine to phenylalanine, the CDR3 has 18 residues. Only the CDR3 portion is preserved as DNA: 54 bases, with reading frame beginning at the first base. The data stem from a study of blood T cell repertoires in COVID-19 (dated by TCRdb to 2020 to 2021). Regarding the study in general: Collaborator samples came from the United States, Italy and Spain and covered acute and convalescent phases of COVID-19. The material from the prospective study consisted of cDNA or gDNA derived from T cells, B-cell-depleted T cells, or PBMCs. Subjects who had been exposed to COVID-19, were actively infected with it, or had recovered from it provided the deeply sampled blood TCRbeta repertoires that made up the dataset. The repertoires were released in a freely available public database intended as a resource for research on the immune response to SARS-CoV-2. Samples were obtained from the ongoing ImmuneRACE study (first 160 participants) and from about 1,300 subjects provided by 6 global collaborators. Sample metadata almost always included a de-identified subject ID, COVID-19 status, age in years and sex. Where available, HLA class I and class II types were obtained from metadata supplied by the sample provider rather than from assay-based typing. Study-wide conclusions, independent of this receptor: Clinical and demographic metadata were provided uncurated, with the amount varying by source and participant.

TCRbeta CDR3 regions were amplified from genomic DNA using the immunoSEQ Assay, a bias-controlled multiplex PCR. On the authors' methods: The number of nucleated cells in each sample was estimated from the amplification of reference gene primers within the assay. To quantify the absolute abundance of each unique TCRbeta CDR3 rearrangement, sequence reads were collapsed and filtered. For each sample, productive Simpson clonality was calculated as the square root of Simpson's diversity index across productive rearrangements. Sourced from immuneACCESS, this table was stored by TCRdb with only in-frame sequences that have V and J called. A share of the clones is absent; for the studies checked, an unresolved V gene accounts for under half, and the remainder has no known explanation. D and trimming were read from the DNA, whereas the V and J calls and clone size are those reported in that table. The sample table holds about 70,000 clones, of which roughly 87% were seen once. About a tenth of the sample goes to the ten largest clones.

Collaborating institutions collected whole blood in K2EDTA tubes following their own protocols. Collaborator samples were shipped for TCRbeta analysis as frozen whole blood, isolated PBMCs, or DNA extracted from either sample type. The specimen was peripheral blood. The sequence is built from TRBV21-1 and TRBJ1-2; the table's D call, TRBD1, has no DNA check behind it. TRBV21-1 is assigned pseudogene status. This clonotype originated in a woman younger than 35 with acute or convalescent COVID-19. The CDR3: CASSKSADRVLLNYGYTF. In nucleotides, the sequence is TGTGCCAGCAGCAAATCTGCGGACAGGGTGCTACTTAACTATGGCTACACCTTC.